This T cell receptor beta chain appears in the sequencing data of a study of blood T cells in healthy people across ages. The overall study: About one barcoded beta molecule per two T cells was the capture yield of template switching.

The sample providers were healthy Caucasian people from Russia, aged about 6 to 100. About 10 milliliters of peripheral blood were drawn from each donor into EDTA-treated tubes. Per individual sample, total RNA of at least 5.5 micrograms was extracted. It was with a sample-barcoded 5' primer and a J-beta primer mix that a second PCR of about 6 to 11 cycles was run. TCRdb redid the calling of the 5' RACE reads with MiXCR, one entry per CDR3 protein. The sample lists roughly 500,000 distinct CDR3 sequences; 25% to 30% were seen once. V lost 4 bases, J lost 0 bases, and 1 base stayed unmatched. CDR1 and CDR2 from the germline V gene are LGHNA and YSLEER. The CDR3 totals 15 residues.

This clonotype was obtained from a woman in her 70s in good health. The sample consisted of blood. This chain joins TRBV4-3 and TRBJ2-3; 10 bases fit TRBD2. The CDR3 reads CASSRTSGSTDTQYF. CDR3 DNA sequence: TGCGCCAGCAGCCGGACTAGCGGTAGCACAGATACGCAGTATTTT.